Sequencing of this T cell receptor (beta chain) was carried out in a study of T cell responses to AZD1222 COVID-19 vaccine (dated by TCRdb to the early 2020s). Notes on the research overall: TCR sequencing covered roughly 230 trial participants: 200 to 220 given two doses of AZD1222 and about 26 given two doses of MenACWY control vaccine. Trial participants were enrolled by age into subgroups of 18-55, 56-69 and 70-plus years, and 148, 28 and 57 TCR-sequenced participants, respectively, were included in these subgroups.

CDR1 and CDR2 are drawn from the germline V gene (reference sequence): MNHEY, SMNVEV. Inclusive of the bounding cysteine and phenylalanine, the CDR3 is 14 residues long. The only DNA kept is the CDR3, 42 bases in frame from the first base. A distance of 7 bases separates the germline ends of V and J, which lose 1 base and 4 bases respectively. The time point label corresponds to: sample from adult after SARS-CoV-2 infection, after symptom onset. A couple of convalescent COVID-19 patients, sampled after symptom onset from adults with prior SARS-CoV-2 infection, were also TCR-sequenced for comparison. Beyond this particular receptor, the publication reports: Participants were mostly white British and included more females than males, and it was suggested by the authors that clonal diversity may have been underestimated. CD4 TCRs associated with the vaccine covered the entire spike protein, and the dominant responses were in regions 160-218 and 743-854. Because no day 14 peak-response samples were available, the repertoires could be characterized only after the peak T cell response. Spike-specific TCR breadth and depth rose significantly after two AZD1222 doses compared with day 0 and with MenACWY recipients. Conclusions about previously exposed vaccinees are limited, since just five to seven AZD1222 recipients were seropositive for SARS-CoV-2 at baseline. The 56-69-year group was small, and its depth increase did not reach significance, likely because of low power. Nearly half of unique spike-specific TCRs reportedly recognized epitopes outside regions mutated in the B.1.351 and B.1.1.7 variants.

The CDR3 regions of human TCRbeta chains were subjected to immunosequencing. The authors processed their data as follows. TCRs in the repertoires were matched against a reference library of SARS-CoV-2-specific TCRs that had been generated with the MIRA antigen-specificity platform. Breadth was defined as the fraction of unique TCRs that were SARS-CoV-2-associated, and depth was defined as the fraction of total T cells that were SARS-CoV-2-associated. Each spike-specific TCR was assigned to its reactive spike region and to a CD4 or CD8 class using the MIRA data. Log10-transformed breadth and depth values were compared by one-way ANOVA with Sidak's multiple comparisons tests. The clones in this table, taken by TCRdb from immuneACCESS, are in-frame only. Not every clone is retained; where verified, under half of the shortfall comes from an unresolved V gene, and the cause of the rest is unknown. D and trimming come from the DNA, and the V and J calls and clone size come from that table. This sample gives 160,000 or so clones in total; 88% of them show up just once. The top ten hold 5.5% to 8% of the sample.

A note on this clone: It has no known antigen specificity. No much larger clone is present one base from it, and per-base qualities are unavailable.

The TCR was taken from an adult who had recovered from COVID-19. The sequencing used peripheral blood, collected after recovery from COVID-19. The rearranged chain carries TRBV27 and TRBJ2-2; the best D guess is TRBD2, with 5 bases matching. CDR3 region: CASSLLRATGELFF. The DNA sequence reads TGTGCCAGCAGTTTATTGAGGGCCACCGGGGAGCTGTTTTTT.